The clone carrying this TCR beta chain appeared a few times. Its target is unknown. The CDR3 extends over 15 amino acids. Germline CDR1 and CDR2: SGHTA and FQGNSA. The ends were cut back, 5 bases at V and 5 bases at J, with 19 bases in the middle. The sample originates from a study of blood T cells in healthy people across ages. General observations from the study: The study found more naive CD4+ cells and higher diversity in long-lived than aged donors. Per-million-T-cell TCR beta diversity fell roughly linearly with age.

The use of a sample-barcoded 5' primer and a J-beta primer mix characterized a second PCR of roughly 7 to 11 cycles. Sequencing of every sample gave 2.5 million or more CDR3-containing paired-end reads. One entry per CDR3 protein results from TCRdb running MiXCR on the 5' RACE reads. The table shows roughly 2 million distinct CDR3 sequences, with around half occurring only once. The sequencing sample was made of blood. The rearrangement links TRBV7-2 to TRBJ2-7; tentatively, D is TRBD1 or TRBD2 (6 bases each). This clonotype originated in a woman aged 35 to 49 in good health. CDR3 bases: TGTGCCAGCAGCCTGACTAGGGACACGGTCCACGAGCAGTACTTC. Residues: CASSLTRDTVHEQYF.